The entry below describes one T cell receptor beta chain. This clonotype was observed many times. This clone's antigen is unknown. Base qualities were left out, and no much larger clone turns up one base away. The sequencer was an Illumina NovaSeq 6000. TCRalpha and TCRbeta cDNA libraries were constructed by 5'RACE with constant-segment primers, with sample barcodes and unique molecular identifiers being introduced. Trizol reagent was used to extract RNA from every sample. Amplification of the libraries took two PCR steps, and the second step added a second sample barcode plus Illumina TruSeq adapters. Sequencing of the libraries was done on an Illumina NovaSeq, producing 2 x 150 bp paired-end reads. The authors' pipeline ran thus. Reads were demultiplexed and collapsed into UMI-guided consensus sequences with migec v1.2.7. Using mixcr v2.1.11, the UMI consensuses were aligned to TRA and TRB V and J templates and assembled into clonotypes. A clonotype was counted as expanded or contracted only when both edgeR and NoisET called the clonotype significant, with the noise models trained on biological replicates. For edgeR calls, a false discovery rate-adjusted p below 0.01 and a log2 fold-change threshold of 1 were applied. PCA with hierarchical clustering of max-normalized trajectories of the 1000 most abundant clonotypes was used as exploratory dynamics analysis. Separately sequenced CD4+ and CD8+ repertoires were used to assign a CD4 or CD8 phenotype to each responding clone. TCRdb took the public reads, trimmed them with fastp at Q25, ran MiXCR for clone calling and kept in-frame beta chains. Entries that share a CDR3 protein sequence are merged under the most common genes and DNA. For this entry, the V and J calls and clone size follow TCRdb and not the study's own pipeline. The sample data list approximately 500,000 distinct CDR3 sequences, and 20% to 30% of these were observed just once. Around 12% of the sample rests with the top ten.

The sample comes from a study of T-cell memory formation after mild COVID-19 (dated by TCRdb to the early 2020s). About the study as a whole: Most TCR sequence clusters were specific to one of the two donors. T-cell clones expanding and contracting after mild COVID-19 in two donors were tracked by longitudinal TCRalpha and TCRbeta repertoire sequencing. The cohort comprised two young, previously healthy adult volunteers, one female and one male. General findings and caveats noted by the study authors: Clones that contracted from day 15 to 85 showed balanced CD4/CD8 phenotypes, whereas a second wave of clones that expanded from day 15 to 37 leaned towards CD4+. Some responding clones were detected in pre-infection memory, suggesting pre-existing cross-reactive memory T cells joined the SARS-CoV-2 response. Contracting CD4+ clones were found mainly in CM and EM memory subsets, while CD8+ clones were enriched in EMRA. SARS-CoV-2 specificity of the second-wave clones peaking on day 37 was not confirmed. Only two mild cases were covered in the study, and larger cohorts including severe cases with pre-infection samples were considered necessary.

Ficoll-Paque density gradient centrifugation was used to isolate PBMCs. This clonotype was obtained from an adult woman who had mild COVID-19 (a few samples of this study predate the infection). The sample titles of this study are shuffled in the database, so cell type and time point are left out; the donor was told from shared clones. Sequenced material: PBMCs or a T cell subset sorted from them (not recorded which).

The DNA is TGTGCCAGCGGCAACTCGGACAGGGCGGGCGAGCAGTACTTC. Translated, it reads CASGNSDRAGEQYF. This receptor chain uses TRBV27 and TRBJ2-7; TRBD1 lines up with 8 middle nucleotides. Including the terminal cysteine and phenylalanine, the CDR3 comprises 14 residues. The CDR3 DNA has 42 bases and is translated from base 1. CDR1 and CDR2 are drawn from the germline V gene (reference sequence): MNHEY, SMNVEV. V has 8 bases trimmed and J has 6 bases trimmed; junction bases matching no gene number 12.